This T cell receptor beta chain comes out of a study of beta chain features in type 1 diabetes. Whole-study context: Summed over all samples, the examined sorted cells came to 107,917,701. Study findings and constraints: TCRB CDR3s were moderately but significantly shorter in Type 1 diabetes patients in all four CD4+ subsets.

CD4+ naive, central memory, regulatory and stem cell-like memory subsets were isolated by sorting on CD45RO/CCR7/CD25/CD127/CD95/CD27. Germline V lookup: CDR1 MGHRA, CDR2 YSYEKL. Unmatched junction bases numbered 7, after V lost 3 bases and J lost 4 bases. The CDR3 extends over 16 amino acids. The table lists this clone with a few counts. Its antigen remains unidentified. The entirety of the isolated RNA underwent reverse transcription, so expressed TCRB transcripts were sequenced. Assay: immunoSEQ multiplex PCR; the TCRdb copy retains only in-frame clones and omits some. The sample contains roughly 140,000 clones, approximately 10% of which appear only once.

Sequencing was performed on central memory CD4+ T cells from blood. The chain couples TRBV4-1 to TRBJ2-4; 9 bases map to TRBD2. The clonotype was recovered from a young man with type 1 diabetes. The CDR3 loop reads CASSQEIAGAKNIQYF. The CDR3 bases are TGCGCCAGCAGCCAGGAGATAGCGGGGGCTAAAAACATTCAGTACTTC.